Listed here are 11 T cell receptor beta chains from one sample, sequenced in a study of blood T cell repertoires in COVID-19. The data were produced by immunoSEQ multiplex PCR, yet TCRdb's version contains in-frame clones alone and is incomplete. Here the sample spans tens of thousands of clones, roughly 90% being singletons. Material: peripheral blood. These receptors came from a woman aged 45 to 65 with active or convalescent COVID-19.

The chain has TRBV6-1 and TRBJ1-2, with 10 bases matching TRBD1. Per the germline V gene, CDR1 is MNHNS and CDR2 is SASEGT. CDR3 size: 15 residues. V was clipped by 0 bases and J by 4 bases; unmatched bases: 2. Here the CDR3 reads CASSEARTGGYGYTF. In DNA, the CDR3 is TGTGCCAGCAGTGAAGCGCGGACAGGGGGCTATGGCTACACCTTC.

This clone was seen only a few times. The CDR3: CASTRDRGLNTEAFF. The DNA for the CDR3 is TGTGCCAGCACCCGGGACAGGGGGTTGAACACTGAAGCTTTCTTT. This sequence joins TRBV19 and TRBJ1-1, with 11 bases aligning to TRBD1. This CDR3 comprises 15 residues. Trimming at V came to 9 bases and at J to 0 bases, leaving 6 bases not matched to a gene. Germline CDR1 and CDR2: LNHDA and SQIVND (reference sequence).

V is TRBV10-3 and J is TRBJ2-2; 9 bases fit TRBD1. Germline CDR1 ENHRY, CDR2 SYGVKD. The CDR3 loop spans 14 amino acids. J was trimmed by 4 bases and V by 10 bases; bases with no gene match: 7. The CDR3 DNA sequence: TGTGCCACCACGGGACAGGGCGGCACCGGGGAGCTGTTTTTT. Translating it yields CATTGQGGTGELFF.

This rearrangement joins TRBV7-9 to TRBJ2-3; weak D call: TRBD2 (5 bases). The CDR3 consists of 15 residues. Germline CDR1 and CDR2: SEHNR and FQNEAQ (reference sequence). Trimming shortened V by 1 base and J by 1 base, and 9 bases separated the two germline ends. Written as DNA, the CDR3 is TGTGCCAGCAGCTTAGGTGGGGAGCGCACAGATACGCAGTATTTT. Protein product: CASSLGGERTDTQYF.

This chain's CDR3 is CASSSGSYSGNTIYF. CDR3 nucleotides: TGTGCCAGCAGCTCAGGGTCTTACTCTGGAAACACCATATATTTT. The chain couples TRBV6-6 to TRBJ1-3; D possibly corresponds to TRBD1 (5 bases). This CDR3 contains 15 residues. Germline assignment: CDR1 MNHNY and CDR2 SVGAGI (reference sequence). Trimming left V 6 bases short and J 0 bases short, with 12 bases between.

The genes are TRBV13 and TRBJ2-7, with no clear D. There are 13 residues in the CDR3. Germline assignment: CDR1 PRHDT and CDR2 FYEKMQ (reference sequence). V lost 4 bases and J 6 bases, leaving 13 bases between the germline ends. CDR3 DNA sequence: TGTGCCAGCAGCTCCTCTACGGGTGGCGAGCAGTACTTC. It specifies CASSSSTGGEQYF.

V is TRBV25-1 and J is TRBJ1-2; perhaps TRBD1 as D (6 bases). The CDR3 is 14 residues long. Germline V gene data show CDR1 as MGHDK and CDR2 as SYGVNS. V lost 6 bases and J 4 bases, leaving 15 bases between the germline ends. In DNA form, the CDR3 reads TGTGCCAGCAGGCAAGACAGGTCATGCTATGGCTACACCTTC. It translates to CASRQDRSCYGYTF.

This chain uses TRBV6-2 or TRBV6-3 with TRBJ1-2; no clear D. This CDR3 is 12 amino acids long. Trimming took off 6 bases at V and 4 bases at J, with 9 bases between the two ends. CDR1 MNHEY and CDR2 SVGEGT come from the germline V gene. DNA of the CDR3: TGTGCCAGCAGCCCAGGACTCTATGGCTACACCTTC. Translating gives CASSPGLYGYTF.

The chain couples TRBV19 to TRBJ2-1; D unclear. V dropped 7 bases and J dropped 7 bases, with 14 bases sitting between them. The germline V gene has CDR1 LNHDA and CDR2 SQIVND (reference sequence). This CDR3 is built from 13 residues. The CDR3 nucleotides read TGTGCCAGTATCCACCCTTCGCGGAATGAGCAGTTCTTC. This translates into CASIHPSRNEQFF. Looking up the rest from reference TRBV19 and TRBJ2-1 gives the full variable domain: DGGITQSPKYLFRKEGQNVTLSCEQNLNHDAMYWYRQDPGQGLRLIYYSQIVNDFQKGDIAEGYSVSREKKESFPLTVTSAQKNPTAFYLCASIHPSRNEQFFGPGTRLTVL.

V usage is TRBV9 and J usage is TRBJ2-7, with 7 bases aligning to TRBD1. The ends lost 0 bases at V and 3 bases at J; junction bases unmatched: 6. There are 15 residues in the CDR3. Germline V lookup: CDR1 SGDLS, CDR2 YYNGEE. The CDR3 loop is CASSVVAGGDYEQYF. The CDR3, as DNA: TGTGCCAGCAGCGTAGTGGCAGGGGGAGACTACGAGCAGTACTTC.

The chain combines TRBV7-2 with TRBJ1-1; D call uncertain. The V and J ends lost 5 bases and 3 bases respectively, with 10 bases between them. The CDR3 runs to 13 residues. From germline, CDR1 is SGHTA and CDR2 FQGNSA. CDR3 sequence: CASSASMYTEAFF. The CDR3 coding sequence is TGTGCCAGCAGCGCGTCAATGTACACTGAAGCTTTCTTT.